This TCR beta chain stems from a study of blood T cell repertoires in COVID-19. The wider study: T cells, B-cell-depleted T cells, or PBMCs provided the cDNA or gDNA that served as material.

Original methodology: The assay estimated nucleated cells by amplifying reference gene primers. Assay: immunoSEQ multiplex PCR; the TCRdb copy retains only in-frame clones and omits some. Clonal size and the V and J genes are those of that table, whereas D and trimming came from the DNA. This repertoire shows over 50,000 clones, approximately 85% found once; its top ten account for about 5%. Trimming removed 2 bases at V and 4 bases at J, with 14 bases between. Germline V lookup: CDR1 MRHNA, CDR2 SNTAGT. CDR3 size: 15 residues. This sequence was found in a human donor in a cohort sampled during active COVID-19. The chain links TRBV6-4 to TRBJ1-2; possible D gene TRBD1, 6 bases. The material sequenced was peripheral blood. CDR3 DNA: TGTGCCAGCAGTGACCCCGGCACAGGGAGCTATGGCTACACCTTC. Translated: CASSDPGTGSYGYTF.